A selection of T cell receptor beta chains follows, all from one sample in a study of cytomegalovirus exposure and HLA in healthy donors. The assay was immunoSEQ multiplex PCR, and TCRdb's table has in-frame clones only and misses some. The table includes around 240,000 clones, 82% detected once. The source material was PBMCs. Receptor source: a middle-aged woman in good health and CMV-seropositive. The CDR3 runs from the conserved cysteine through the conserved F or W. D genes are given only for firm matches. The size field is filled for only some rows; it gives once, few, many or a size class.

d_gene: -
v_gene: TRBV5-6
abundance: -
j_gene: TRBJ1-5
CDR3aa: CASSLRDINSNQPQHF
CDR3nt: TGTGCCAGCAGCCTCCGGGACATTAATAGCAATCAGCCCCAGCATTTT

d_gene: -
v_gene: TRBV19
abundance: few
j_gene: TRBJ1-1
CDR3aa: CASSYINTEAFF
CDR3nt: TGTGCCAGTAGTTACATTAACACTGAAGCTTTCTTT

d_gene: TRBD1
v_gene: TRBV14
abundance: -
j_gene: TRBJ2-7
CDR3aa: CASRPLTGIEQYF
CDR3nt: TGTGCCAGCAGACCTCTGACAGGGATCGAGCAGTACTTC

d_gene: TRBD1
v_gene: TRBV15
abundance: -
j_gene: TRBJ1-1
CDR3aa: CATSGPRTGNTEAFF
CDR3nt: TGTGCCACCAGCGGGCCCCGGACAGGCAACACTGAAGCTTTCTTT

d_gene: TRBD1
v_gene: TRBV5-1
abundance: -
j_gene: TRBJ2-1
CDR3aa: CASSLAGVGQWNEQFF
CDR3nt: TGCGCCAGCAGCTTGGCCGGAGTGGGACAGTGGAATGAGCAGTTCTTC

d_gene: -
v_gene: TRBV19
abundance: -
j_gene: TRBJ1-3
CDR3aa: CASTDRGAPGNTIYF
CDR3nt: TGTGCCAGTACTGACCGGGGGGCGCCTGGAAACACCATATATTTT

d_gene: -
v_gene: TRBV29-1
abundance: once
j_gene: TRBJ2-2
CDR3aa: CSVGTGNTGELFF
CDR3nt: TGCAGCGTTGGTACAGGGAACACCGGGGAGCTGTTTTTT

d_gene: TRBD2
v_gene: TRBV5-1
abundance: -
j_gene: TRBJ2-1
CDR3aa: CASSLRVGWTSGSYNEQFF
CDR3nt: TGCGCCAGCAGCTTGAGGGTGGGCTGGACTAGCGGTTCCTACAATGAGCAGTTCTTC

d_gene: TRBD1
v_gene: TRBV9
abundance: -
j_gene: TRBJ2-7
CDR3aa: CASSQGTGPSYEQYF
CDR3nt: TGTGCCAGCAGCCAAGGGACAGGGCCATCCTACGAGCAGTACTTC

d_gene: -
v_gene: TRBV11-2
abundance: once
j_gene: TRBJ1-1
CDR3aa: CASSLDLSGSSLPF
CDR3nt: TGTGCCAGCAGCTTAGATCTCAGCGGCTCGTCCCTCCCATTT

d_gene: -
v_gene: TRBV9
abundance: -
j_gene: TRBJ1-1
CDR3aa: CASSTSTMNTEAFF
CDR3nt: TGTGCCAGCAGCACCTCGACAATGAACACTGAAGCTTTCTTT

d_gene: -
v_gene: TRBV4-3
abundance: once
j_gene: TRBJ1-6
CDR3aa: CASSQGQAANSPLHF
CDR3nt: TGCGCCAGCAGCCAAGGACAGGCGGCGAATTCACCCCTCCACTTT

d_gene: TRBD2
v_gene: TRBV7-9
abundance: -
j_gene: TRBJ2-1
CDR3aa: CASSPRTGLAGGYNEQFF
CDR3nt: TGTGCCAGCAGCCCTAGGACGGGACTAGCGGGGGGTTACAATGAGCAGTTCTTC

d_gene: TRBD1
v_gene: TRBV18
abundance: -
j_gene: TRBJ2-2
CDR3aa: CASSPRDRGPNTGELFF
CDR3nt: TGTGCCAGCTCACCCCGGGACAGAGGCCCGAACACCGGGGAGCTGTTTTTT

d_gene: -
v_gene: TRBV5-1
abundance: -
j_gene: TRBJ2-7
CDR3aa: CASSLSRGPYEQYF
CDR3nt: TGCGCCAGCAGCTTGAGCCGAGGCCCCTACGAGCAGTACTTC

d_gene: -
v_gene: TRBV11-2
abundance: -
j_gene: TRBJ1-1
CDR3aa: CASSSPGWMTEAFF
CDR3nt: TGTGCCAGCAGCTCCCCCGGGTGGATGACTGAAGCTTTCTTT

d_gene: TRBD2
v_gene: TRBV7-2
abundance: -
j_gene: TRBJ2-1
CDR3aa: CASSPAGASYNEQFF
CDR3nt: TGTGCCAGCAGCCCAGCGGGAGCCTCCTACAATGAGCAGTTCTTC

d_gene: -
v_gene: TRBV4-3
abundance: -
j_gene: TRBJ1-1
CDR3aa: CASSRGGNTEAFF
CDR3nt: TGCGCCAGCAGCCGTGGCGGAAACACTGAAGCTTTCTTT

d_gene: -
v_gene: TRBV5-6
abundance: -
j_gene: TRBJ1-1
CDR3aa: CASSFLEALNTEAFF
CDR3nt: TGTGCCAGCAGCTTTCTCGAAGCTTTGAACACTGAAGCTTTCTTT

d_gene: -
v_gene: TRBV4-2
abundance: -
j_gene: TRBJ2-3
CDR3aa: CASSQDQARDTQYF
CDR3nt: TGTGCCAGCAGCCAAGATCAGGCCCGAGATACGCAGTATTTT

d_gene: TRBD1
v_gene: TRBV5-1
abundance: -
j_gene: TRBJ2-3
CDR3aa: CASSFKGTGDTDTQYF
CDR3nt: TGCGCCAGCAGCTTCAAAGGGACAGGGGACACAGATACGCAGTATTTT

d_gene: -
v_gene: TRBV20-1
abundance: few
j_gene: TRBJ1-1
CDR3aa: CSARKRSEAFF
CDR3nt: TGCAGTGCTAGAAAGCGGTCTGAAGCTTTCTTT

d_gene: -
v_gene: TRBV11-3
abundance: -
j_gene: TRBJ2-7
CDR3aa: CASSRGGTSYEQYF
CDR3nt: TGTGCCAGCAGTAGAGGAGGGACCTCCTACGAGCAGTACTTC

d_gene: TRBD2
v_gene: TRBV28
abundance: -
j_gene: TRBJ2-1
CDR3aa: CASSNPSAGGYNEQFF
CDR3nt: TGTGCCAGCAGCAACCCTTCGGCGGGAGGTTACAATGAGCAGTTCTTC

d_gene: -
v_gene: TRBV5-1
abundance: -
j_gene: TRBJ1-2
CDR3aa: CASSPTAQSYGYTF
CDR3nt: TGCGCCAGCAGCCCCACGGCACAGTCTTATGGCTACACCTTC

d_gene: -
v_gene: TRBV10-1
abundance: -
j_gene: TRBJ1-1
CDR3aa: CASRLKHSPNTEAFF
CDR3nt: TGCGCCAGCAGGCTCAAACACAGTCCGAACACTGAAGCTTTCTTT

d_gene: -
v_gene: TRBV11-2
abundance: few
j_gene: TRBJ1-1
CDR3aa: CASSLAGGIAEAFF
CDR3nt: TGTGCCAGCAGCTTAGCCGGGGGAATTGCTGAAGCTTTCTTT

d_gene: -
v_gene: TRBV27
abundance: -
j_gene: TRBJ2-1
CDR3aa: CASSIEDEQFF
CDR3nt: TGTGCCAGCAGCATAGAGGATGAGCAGTTCTTC

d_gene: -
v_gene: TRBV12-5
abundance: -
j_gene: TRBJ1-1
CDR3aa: CASGLVLGGGGGTEAFF
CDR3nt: TGTGCTAGTGGTTTGGTACTGGGAGGGGGAGGGGGCACTGAAGCTTTCTTT

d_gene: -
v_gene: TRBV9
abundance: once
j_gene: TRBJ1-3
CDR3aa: CASSDGQGGNTIYF
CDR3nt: TGTGCCAGCAGCGACGGCCAGGGTGGAAACACCATATATTTT

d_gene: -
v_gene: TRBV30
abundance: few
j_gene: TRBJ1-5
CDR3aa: CAWSVQGVSQPQHF
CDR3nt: TGTGCCTGGAGTGTACAAGGGGTCAGTCAGCCCCAGCATTTT

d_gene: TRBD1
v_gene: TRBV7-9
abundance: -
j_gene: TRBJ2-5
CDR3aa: CASSQGQGFETQYF
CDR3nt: TGTGCCAGCAGCCAAGGACAGGGCTTCGAGACCCAGTACTTC

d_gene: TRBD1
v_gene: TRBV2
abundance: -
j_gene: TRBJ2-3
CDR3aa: CASSARTGLSDTDTQYF
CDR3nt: TGTGCCAGCAGTGCTCGGACAGGCCTTTCGGACACAGATACGCAGTATTTT

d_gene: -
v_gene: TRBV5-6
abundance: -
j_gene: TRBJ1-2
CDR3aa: CASSLIQGGYGYTF
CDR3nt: TGTGCCAGCAGCTTGATTCAGGGCGGCTATGGCTACACCTTC

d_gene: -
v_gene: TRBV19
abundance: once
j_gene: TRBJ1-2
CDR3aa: CASSPSHSGGYTF
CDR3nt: TGTGCCAGTAGTCCTTCCCACAGCGGCGGCTACACCTTC

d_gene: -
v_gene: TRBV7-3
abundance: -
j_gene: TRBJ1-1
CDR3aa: CASSLTRNTEAFF
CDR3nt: TGTGCCAGCAGCTTAACGAGGAACACTGAAGCTTTCTTT

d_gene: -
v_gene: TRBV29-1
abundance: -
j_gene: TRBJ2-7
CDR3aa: CSVEDIGDWGYYEQYF
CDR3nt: TGCAGCGTTGAAGATATAGGGGACTGGGGGTACTACGAGCAGTACTTC

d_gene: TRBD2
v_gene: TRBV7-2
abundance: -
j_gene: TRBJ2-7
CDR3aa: CASSLVAGVRNEQYF
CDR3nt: TGTGCCAGCAGCTTAGTGGCGGGAGTCAGGAACGAGCAGTACTTC

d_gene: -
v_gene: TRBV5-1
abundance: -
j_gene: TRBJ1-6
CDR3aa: CASSATGYSGNSPLHF
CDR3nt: TGCGCCAGCAGCGCAACAGGGTATTCAGGGAATTCACCCCTCCACTTT

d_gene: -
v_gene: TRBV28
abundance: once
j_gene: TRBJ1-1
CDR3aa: CASRLTARSSVWNTEAFF
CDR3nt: TGTGCCAGCAGACTGACAGCCCGTTCGTCCGTTTGGAACACTGAAGCTTTCTTT

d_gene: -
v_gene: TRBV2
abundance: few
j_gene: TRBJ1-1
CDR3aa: CASIIIPGNRTEAFF
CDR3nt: TGTGCCAGCATCATAATTCCGGGAAATCGGACTGAAGCTTTCTTT

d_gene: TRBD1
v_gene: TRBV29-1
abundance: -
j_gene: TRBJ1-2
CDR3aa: CSVDPTGGDYGYTF
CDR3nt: TGCAGCGTTGACCCGACAGGGGGGGACTATGGCTACACCTTC

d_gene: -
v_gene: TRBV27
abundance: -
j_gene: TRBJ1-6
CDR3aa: CASSFAGSSYNSPLHF
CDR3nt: TGTGCCAGCAGTTTTGCCGGGAGCTCCTATAATTCACCCCTCCACTTT

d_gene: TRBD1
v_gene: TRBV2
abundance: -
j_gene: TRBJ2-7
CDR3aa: CASTRGRIYEQYF
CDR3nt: TGTGCCAGCACCAGGGGGCGAATCTACGAGCAGTACTTC

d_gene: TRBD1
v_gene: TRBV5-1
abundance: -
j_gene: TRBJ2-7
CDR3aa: CASSTGQGEYYEQYF
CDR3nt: TGCGCCAGCAGCACAGGACAGGGTGAATACTACGAGCAGTACTTC

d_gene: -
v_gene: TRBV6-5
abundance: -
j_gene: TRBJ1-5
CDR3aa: CASSRTGGNQPQHF
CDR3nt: TGTGCCAGCAGTCGGACCGGGGGAAATCAGCCCCAGCATTTT

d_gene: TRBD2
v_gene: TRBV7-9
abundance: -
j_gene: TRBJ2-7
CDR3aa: CASSPVLAADYEQYF
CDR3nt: TGTGCCAGCAGCCCAGTACTAGCGGCAGACTACGAGCAGTACTTC

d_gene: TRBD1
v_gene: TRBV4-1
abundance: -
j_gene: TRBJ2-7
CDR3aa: CASSQPGTGRYEQYF
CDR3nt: TGCGCCAGCAGCCAACCCGGGACAGGGCGATACGAGCAGTACTTC

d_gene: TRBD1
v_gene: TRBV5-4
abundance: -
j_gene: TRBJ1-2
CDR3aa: CASSLGRGDGYTF
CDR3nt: TGTGCCAGCAGCTTGGGCAGGGGGGATGGCTACACCTTC

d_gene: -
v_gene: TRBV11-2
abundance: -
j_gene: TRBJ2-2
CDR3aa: CATLRGGSGLLRTGELFF
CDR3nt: TGTGCCACACTAAGGGGGGGGTCGGGACTCCTGCGGACCGGGGAGCTGTTTTTT

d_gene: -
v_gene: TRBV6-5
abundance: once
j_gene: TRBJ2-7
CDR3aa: CASSKPGHQAYEQYF
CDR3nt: TGTGCCAGCAGTAAACCGGGACATCAAGCCTACGAGCAGTACTTC

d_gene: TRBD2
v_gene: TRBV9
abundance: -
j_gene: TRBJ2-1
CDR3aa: CASSVEGAGGLVGQFF
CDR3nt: TGTGCCAGCAGCGTAGAGGGGGCGGGAGGGCTAGTCGGGCAGTTCTTC